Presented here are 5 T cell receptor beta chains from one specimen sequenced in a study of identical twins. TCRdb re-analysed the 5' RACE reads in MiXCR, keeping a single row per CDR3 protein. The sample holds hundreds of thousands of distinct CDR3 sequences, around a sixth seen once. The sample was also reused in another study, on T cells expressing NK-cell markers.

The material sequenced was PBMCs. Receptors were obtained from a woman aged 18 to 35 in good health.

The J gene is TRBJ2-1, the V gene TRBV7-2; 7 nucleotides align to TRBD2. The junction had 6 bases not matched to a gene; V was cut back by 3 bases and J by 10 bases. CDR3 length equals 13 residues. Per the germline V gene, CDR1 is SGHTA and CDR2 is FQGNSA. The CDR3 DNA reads TGTGCCAGCAGCTTGAGACCAGCGGGGGAGCAGTTCTTC. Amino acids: CASSLRPAGEQFF.

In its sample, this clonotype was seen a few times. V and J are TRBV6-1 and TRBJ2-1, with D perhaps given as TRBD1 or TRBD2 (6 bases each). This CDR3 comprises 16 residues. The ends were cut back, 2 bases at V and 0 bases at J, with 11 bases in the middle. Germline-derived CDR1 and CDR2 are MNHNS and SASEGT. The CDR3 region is CASSERRGSSYNEQFF. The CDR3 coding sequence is TGTGCCAGCAGTGAAAGGAGGGGGAGCTCCTACAATGAGCAGTTCTTC.

The CDR3 is CASTPYRALRDTQYF. In nucleotides, the CDR3 is TGTGCCAGCACCCCCTACCGGGCCCTGAGAGATACGCAGTATTTT. This chain connects TRBV7-2 to TRBJ2-3; no firm D call. This CDR3 region has 15 residues. V lost 7 bases and J 5 bases, leaving 19 bases between the germline ends. CDR1 and CDR2 from the germline V gene are SGHTA and FQGNSA.

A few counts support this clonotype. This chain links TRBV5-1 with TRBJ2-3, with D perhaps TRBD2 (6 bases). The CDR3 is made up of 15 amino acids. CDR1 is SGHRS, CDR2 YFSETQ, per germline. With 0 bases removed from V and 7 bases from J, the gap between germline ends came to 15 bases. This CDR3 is CASSLGPGEAYTQYF. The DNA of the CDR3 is TGCGCCAGCAGCTTGGGACCTGGGGAGGCTTATACGCAGTATTTT.

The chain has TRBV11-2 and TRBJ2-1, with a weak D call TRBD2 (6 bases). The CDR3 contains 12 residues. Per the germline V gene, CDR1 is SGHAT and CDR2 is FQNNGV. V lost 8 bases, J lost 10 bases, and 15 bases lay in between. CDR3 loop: CASGGVSGEQFF. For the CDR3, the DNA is TGTGCCAGCGGGGGAGTTAGCGGAGAGCAGTTCTTC.